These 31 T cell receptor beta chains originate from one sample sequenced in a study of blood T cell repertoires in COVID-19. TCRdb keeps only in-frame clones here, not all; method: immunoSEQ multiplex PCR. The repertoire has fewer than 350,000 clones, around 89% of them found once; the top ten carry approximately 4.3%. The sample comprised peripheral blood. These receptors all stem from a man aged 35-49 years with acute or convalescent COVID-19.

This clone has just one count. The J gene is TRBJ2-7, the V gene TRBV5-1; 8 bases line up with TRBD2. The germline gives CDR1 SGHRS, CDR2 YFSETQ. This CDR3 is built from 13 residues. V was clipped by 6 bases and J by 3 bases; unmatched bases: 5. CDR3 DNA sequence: TGCGCCAGCAAGGTAGCGGGGAGCTACGAGCAGTACTTC. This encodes CASKVAGSYEQYF.

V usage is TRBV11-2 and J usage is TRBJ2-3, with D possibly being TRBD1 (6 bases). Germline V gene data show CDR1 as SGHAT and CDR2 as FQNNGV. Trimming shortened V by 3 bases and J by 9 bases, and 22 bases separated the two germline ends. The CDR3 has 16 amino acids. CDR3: CASSFPVTGPAKTQYF. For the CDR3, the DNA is TGTGCCAGCAGCTTCCCGGTGACAGGTCCAGCGAAGACGCAGTATTTT.

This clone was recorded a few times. For the CDR3, the DNA is TGTGCCAGCAGCCCCTCGGAGGGGAACTATGGCTACACCTTC. This translates into CASSPSEGNYGYTF. The chain carries TRBV7-6 and TRBJ1-2; TRBD1 might be the D (5 bases). In germline, CDR1 is SGHVS, CDR2 FNYEAQ. CDR3 length equals 14 residues. Trimming cost V 5 bases and J 2 bases, with 12 bases left between them.

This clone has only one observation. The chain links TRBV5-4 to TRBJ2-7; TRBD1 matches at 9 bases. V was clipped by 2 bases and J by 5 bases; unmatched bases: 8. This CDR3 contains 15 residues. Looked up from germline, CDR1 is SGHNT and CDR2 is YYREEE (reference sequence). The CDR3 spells CASSLSGTGSHEQYF. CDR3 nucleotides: TGTGCCAGCAGCTTATCCGGGACAGGGTCTCACGAGCAGTACTTC.

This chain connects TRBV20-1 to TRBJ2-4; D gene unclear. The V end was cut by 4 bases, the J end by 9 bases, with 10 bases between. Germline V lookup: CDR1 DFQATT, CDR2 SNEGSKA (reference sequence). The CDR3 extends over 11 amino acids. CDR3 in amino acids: CSATDMSIQYF. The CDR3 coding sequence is TGCAGTGCTACCGACATGTCCATTCAGTACTTC.

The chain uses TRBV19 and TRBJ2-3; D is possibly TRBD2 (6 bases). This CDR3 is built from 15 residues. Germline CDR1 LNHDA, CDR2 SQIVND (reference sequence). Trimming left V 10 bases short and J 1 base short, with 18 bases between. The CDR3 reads CATTVSRGGTDTQYF. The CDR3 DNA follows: TGTGCCACAACAGTATCGCGGGGAGGCACAGATACGCAGTATTTT.

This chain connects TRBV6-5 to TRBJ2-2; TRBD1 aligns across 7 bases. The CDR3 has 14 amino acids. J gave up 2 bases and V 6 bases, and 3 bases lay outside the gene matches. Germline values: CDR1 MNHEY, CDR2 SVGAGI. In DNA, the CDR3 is TGTGCCAGCAGGAGGGGGCCCAACACCGGGGAGCTGTTTTTT. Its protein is CASRRGPNTGELFF.

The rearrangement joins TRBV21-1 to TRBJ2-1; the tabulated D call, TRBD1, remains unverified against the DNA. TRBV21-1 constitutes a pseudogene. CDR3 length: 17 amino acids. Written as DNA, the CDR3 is TGTGCCAGCACCTCTGCCCGGGACAGGGGCTCCTACAATGAGCAGTTCTTC. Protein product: CASTSARDRGSYNEQFF.

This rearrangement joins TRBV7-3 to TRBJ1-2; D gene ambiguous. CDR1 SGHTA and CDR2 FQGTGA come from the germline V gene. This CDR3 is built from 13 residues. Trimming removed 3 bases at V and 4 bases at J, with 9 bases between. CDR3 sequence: CASSFGSGYGYTF. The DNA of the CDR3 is TGTGCCAGCAGCTTCGGGAGCGGCTATGGCTACACCTTC.

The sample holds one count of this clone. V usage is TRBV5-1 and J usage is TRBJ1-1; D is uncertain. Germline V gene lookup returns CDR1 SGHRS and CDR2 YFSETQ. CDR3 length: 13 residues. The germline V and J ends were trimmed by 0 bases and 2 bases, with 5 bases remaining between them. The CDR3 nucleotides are TGCGCCAGCAGCTTGGAGACAAACACTGAAGCTTTCTTT. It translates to CASSLETNTEAFF.

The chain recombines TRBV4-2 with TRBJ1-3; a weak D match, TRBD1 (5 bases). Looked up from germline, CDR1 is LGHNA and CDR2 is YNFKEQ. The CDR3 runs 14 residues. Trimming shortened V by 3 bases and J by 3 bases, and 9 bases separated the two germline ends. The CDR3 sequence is CASSHSGGGNTIYF. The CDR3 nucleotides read TGTGCCAGCAGCCATTCGGGGGGTGGAAACACCATATATTTT.

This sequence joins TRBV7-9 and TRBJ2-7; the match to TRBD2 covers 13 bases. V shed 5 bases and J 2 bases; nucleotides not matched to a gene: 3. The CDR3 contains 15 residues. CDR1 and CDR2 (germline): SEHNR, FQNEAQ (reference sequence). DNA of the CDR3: TGTGCCAGCAGCCGGACTAGCGGGGGACCCTACGAGCAGTACTTC. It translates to CASSRTSGGPYEQYF.

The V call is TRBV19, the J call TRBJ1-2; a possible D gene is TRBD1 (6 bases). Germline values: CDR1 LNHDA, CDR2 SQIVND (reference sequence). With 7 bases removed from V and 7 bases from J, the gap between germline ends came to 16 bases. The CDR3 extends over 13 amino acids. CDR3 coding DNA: TGTGCCAGTACCGTATCGGGGGGCAGTGGCTACACCTTC. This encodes CASTVSGGSGYTF.

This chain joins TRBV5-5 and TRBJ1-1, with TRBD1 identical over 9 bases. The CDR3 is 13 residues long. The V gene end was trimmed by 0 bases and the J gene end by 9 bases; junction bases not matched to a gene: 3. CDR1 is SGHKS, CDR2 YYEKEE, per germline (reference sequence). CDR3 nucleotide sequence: TGTGCCAGCAGCTTGGTGGACAGGGGTAAAGCTTTCTTT. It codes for CASSLVDRGKAFF.

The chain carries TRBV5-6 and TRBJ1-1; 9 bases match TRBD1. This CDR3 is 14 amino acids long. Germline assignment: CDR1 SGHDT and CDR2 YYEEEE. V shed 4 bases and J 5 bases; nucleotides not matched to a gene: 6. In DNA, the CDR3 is TGTGCCAGCAGCCCCGGGACAGGGCCTACTGAAGCTTTCTTT. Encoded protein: CASSPGTGPTEAFF.

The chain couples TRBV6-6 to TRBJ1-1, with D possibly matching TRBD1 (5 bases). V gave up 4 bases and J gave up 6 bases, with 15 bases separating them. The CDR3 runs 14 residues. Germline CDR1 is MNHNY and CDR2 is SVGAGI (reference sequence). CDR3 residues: CASSLALGGSEAFF. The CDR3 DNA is TGTGCCAGCAGTTTGGCCTTGGGGGGGTCTGAAGCTTTCTTT.

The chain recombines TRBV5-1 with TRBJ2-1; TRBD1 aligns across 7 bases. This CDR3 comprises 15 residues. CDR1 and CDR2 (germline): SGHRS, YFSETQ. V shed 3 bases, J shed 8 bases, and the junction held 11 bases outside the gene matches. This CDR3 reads CASSWRQGPRDEQFF. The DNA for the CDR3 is TGCGCCAGCAGCTGGAGACAGGGTCCAAGGGATGAGCAGTTCTTC.

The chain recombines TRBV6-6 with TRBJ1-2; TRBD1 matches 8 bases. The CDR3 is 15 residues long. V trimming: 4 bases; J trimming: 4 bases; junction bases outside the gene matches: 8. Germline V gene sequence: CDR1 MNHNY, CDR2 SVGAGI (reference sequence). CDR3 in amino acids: CASSLIGQGGYGYTF. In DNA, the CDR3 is TGTGCCAGCAGTTTGATAGGACAGGGCGGCTATGGCTACACCTTC.

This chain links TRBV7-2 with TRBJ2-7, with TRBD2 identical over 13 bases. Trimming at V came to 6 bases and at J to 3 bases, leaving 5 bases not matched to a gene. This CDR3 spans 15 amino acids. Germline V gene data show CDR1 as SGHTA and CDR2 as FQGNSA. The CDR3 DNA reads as TGTGCCAGCAGACCCCGGACTAGCGGGGGCTACGAGCAGTACTTC. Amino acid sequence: CASRPRTSGGYEQYF.

This CDR3 is CASSLQGAGSYNEQFF. The CDR3 bases are TGTGCCAGCAGCTTACAGGGGGCTGGCTCCTACAATGAGCAGTTCTTC. The gene calls are TRBV7-3 and TRBJ2-1, with 8 bases aligning to TRBD1. V shed 2 bases and J 0 bases; nucleotides not matched to a gene: 3. Germline assignment: CDR1 SGHTA and CDR2 FQGTGA. The CDR3 runs to 16 residues.

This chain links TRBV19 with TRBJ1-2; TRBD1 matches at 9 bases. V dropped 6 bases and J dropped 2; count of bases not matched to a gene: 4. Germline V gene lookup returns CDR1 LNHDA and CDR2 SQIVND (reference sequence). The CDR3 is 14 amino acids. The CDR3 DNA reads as TGTGCCAGTAGATCCGGGACAGGGAACTATGGCTACACCTTC. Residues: CASRSGTGNYGYTF.

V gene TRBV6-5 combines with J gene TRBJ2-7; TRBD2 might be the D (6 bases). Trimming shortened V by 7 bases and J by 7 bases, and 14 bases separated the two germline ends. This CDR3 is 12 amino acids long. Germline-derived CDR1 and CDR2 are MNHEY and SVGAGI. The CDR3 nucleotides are TGTGCCAGCACCGGGACTGGGAGTGAGCAGTACTTC. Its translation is CASTGTGSEQYF.

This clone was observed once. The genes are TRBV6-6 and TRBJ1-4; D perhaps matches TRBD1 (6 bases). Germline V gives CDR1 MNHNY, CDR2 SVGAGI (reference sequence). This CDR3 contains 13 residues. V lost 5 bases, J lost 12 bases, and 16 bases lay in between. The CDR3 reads CASSRTVIGELFF. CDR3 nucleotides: TGTGCCAGCAGTCGGACAGTCATTGGGGAACTGTTTTTT.

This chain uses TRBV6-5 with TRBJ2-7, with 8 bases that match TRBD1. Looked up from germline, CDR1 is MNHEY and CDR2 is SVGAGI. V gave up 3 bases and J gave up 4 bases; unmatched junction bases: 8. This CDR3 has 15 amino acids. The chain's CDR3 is CASSYLGQALYEQYF. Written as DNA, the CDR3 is TGTGCCAGCAGTTATTTGGGACAGGCCTTGTACGAGCAGTACTTC.

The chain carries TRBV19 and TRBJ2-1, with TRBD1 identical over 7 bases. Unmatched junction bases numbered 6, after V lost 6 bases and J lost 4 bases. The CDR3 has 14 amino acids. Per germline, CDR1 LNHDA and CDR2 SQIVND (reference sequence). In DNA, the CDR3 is TGTGCCAGTAGCGGCAGGGGGATTTACAATGAGCAGTTCTTC. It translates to CASSGRGIYNEQFF.

DNA for the CDR3: TGTGCCAGCTCACCACAGCAGGGGGATGGCTACACCTTC. As protein: CASSPQQGDGYTF. V usage is TRBV18 and J usage is TRBJ1-2; 7 bases map to TRBD1. V trimming: 1 base; J trimming: 6 bases; junction bases outside the gene matches: 2. The CDR3 is 13 amino acids. CDR1 KGHSH and CDR2 LQKENI come from the germline V gene.

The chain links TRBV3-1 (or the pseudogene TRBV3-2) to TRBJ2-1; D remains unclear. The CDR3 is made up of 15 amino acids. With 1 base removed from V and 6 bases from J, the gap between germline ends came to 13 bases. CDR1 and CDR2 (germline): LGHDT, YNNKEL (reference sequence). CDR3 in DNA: TGTGCCAGCAGCCAAGTCCCTCCTTCGGGCAATGAGCAGTTCTTC. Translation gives CASSQVPPSGNEQFF.

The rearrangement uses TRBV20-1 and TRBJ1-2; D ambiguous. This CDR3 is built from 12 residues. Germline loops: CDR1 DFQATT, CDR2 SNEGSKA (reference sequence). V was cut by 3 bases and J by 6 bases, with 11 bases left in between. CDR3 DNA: TGCAGTGCTAGTCGGGCGCGGGATGGCTACACCTTC. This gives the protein CSASRARDGYTF.

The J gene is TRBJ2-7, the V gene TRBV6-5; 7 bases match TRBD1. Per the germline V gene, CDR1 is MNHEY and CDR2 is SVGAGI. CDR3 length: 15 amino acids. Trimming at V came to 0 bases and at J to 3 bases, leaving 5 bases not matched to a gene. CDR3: CASSYSTGAIYEQYF. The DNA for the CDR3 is TGTGCCAGCAGTTACTCCACAGGGGCCATCTACGAGCAGTACTTC.

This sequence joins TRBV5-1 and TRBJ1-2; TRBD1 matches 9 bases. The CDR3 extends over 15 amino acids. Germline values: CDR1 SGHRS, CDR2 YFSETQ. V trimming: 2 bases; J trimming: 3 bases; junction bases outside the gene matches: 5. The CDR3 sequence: CASSFGDRVDYGYTF. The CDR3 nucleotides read TGCGCCAGCAGCTTCGGGGACAGGGTTGACTATGGCTACACCTTC.

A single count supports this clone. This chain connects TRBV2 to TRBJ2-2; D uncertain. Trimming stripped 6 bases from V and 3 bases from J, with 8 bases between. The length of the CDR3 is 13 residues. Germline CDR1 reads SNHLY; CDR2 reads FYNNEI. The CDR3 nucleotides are TGTGCCAGCAGGGGTGCGGACACCGGGGAGCTGTTTTTT. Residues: CASRGADTGELFF.